The clone carrying this TCR beta chain was detected many times. This entry belongs to a study of T cell repertoires in cytomegalovirus infection. In TCRdb, the reads were re-called with MiXCR into one record per CDR3 protein. The sample shows 490,000 or so distinct CDR3 sequences, about 11% of them seen only once. CDR1 is SGHVS, CDR2 FNYEAQ, per germline. Trimming removed 1 base from V and 7 bases from J, with 11 bases in between. The CDR3 is 15 amino acids. Sequenced: PBMCs. The V gene is TRBV7-6, the J gene TRBJ1-6, with a possible D match to TRBD1 (6 bases). This TCR derives from a human donor in good health (CMV status not recorded). Some clones in this sample may be carry-over from other donors' samples. The chain's CDR3 is CASSLGGAGNSPLHF. In DNA, the CDR3 is TGTGCCAGCAGCTTAGGGGGGGCTGGGAATTCACCCCTCCACTTT.